This T cell receptor beta chain is drawn from a study of blood T cell repertoires in COVID-19. Turning to the study itself: Donors in the United States, Italy and Spain gave samples during acute or convalescent COVID-19. Sources were T cells, B-cell-depleted T cells, or PBMCs; the material itself was cDNA or gDNA.

Trimming took 6 bases from V and 1 from J; bases not matched to a gene: 10. In germline, CDR1 is SNHLY, CDR2 FYNNEI. The CDR3 extends over 17 amino acids. Study processing details: Reference gene primers were amplified, and this amplification served to estimate nucleated cell counts. Sequenced by immunoSEQ multiplex PCR; TCRdb stores in-frame clones only, minus some. V, J and clone size are taken as reported in that table, and D and trimming were inferred from the DNA itself. The table lists 68,000 or so clones, over 80% of them singletons. This TCR was sampled from a human donor in a cohort sampled during active COVID-19. The source material was peripheral blood. The chain recombines TRBV2 with TRBJ2-3, with TRBD2 matching over 10 bases. In DNA form, the CDR3 reads TGTGCCAGCAGACCTATGGGGCTAGCGGGGGGCACAGATACGCAGTATTTT. It encodes CASRPMGLAGGTDTQYF.